This T cell receptor beta chain was profiled in a study of shared clonotypes between healthy human individuals (dated by TCRdb to about 2020). Context from the whole study: A few men and two women, aged 18 to 49 years, made up the cohort. For each donor, CD4 naive and CD4 memory were each given three plates, CD8 naive was given two plates, and CD8 memory was given one plate. To increase sequencing depth and limit assay-specific biases, TCR repertoire library preparation and sequencing were carried out by different laboratories using diverse techniques. The study deeply sequenced blood TCR repertoires of several healthy adults to estimate repertoire size and the extent of clonotype sharing between individuals. Each donor's leukapheresis produced roughly between roughly 0.9 and 9 billion PBMCs.

Using the deep immunoSEQ assay, multiplex PCR amplified TCR CDR3 regions from genomic DNA. Extracted genomic DNA from each cell subset was distributed evenly across all wells of several immunoSEQ 96-well plates, and each plate was treated as a replicate. For sorted subsets, roughly 200 ng genomic DNA, equal to about 30,000 T cell genomes, was loaded into each replicate PCR. The purified libraries were quantified using a Qubit 3.0 fluorometer, sized with a Bioanalyzer 2100, and then quantified again using the KAPA Library Quantification kit. A separate single-read 150-cycle Illumina NextSeq 550 flow cell was used to sequence each immunoSEQ 96-well plate. The study's own analysis went as follows. Because only junctional sequences without quality scores were contained in the immunoSEQ output, filtering matching that applied to full-length reads could not be performed. To assign V/J genes and CDR3, sequences were annotated against IMGT germline references using PyIR, a Python wrapper for IgBLAST v1.9. Any read was removed if the V/J assignment was weak (E-value above 1e-6), the CDR3 was missing, or the read contained stop codons, out-of-frame junctions, or ambiguous translated residues. V3J clonotypes were defined as sequences sharing the same inferred V gene, J gene, and CDR3 amino acid sequence. Percentage overlap between repertoires was calculated by dividing the number of shared unique clonotypes by the size of the smaller repertoire. Richness of each repertoire was evaluated using RTK rarefaction, the Chao1 estimator, and Recon v2.1 estimates of unobserved clonotypes. OLGA was used to compute generation probabilities for all TCRbeta clonotypes that the gDNA method yielded from four donors. TCRdb holds this immuneACCESS table with in-frame rearrangements only. Some clones are missing; in checked studies, unresolved V genes explain under half, and the rest has no known cause. That table furnishes V, J and clone size, whereas the DNA furnished D and trimming. The sample table holds fewer than 1.8 million clones, of which 97% to 99% were seen once. The ten biggest clones cover over 0.3% of the sample.

Based on the germline V gene, the CDR1 and CDR2 sequences are SGHRS and YFSETQ. The trim is 4 bases for V and 8 bases for J, with a gap of 15 bases between the germline ends. Inclusive of the bounding cysteine and phenylalanine, the CDR3 is 13 residues long. The kept DNA is CDR3 alone, 39 bases in frame from the first base. The donors were healthy, HIV-negative adults who had no recently reported acute infections or vaccinations. Every donor was a Caucasian adult residing in Nashville, Tennessee, USA. CD4+ T cells were enriched through magnetic negative selection, after which naive cells were positively selected on CD45RA and the remaining negative fraction served as the memory subset. After blood collection by leukapheresis, PBMCs were isolated using Ficoll-Histopaque density gradient centrifugation and then cryopreserved in the vapor phase of liquid nitrogen. Analytical flow cytometry was used to check the purity and quantity of every magnetically sorted T cell population. From each sorted fraction, genomic DNA was isolated and quantified by UV absorbance on a Nanodrop 2000c.

Concerning this clone: Its recognized antigen is unknown. Base quality data are lacking; no much larger clone is found one base away.

Study-wide findings and limitations: Rarefaction of sorted-subset datasets indicated incomplete sequencing despite the large sequencing depth. When a handful of donors were compared, the shared fraction of clonotypes was about 5% for naive CD4, over 3% for naive CD8, 2% to 2.5% for memory CD4, and approximately 0.4% for memory CD8. Pairwise subsampling indicated that sequencing depth was expected to affect the degree of clonotype sharing among donors. Naive subsets generally had larger estimated clonotype richness than memory subsets. Compared with non-shared clonotypes, the clonotypes found in all four sorted-subset donors had higher generation probabilities. Sampling was restricted to blood, and TCR repertoires in tissue are likely to differ from TCR repertoires in blood. The small number of donors limited the genetic and exposure-history diversity represented.

This receptor was taken from a man aged 25 to 45 in good health. The sequenced sample was naive CD4+ T cells sorted from blood. The label giving this sample's cell subset or site can be read as: CD45RA+ positively selected. The sequence links TRBV5-1 to TRBJ1-1, with the D gene too uncertain to name. CDR3 sequence: CASSPLAASEAFF. The DNA is as follows: TGCGCCAGCAGCCCCCTTGCGGCATCGGAAGCTTTCTTT. The reference TRBV5-1 and TRBJ1-1 proteins fill in what lies around the CDR3, so the full variable domain reads KAGVTQTPRYLIKTRGQQVTLSCSPISGHRSVSWYQQTPGQGLQFLFEYFSETQRNKGNFPGRFSGRQFSNSRSEMNVSTLELGDSALYLCASSPLAASEAFFGQGTRLTVV.